This TCR beta chain was obtained from a study of blood T cell repertoires in COVID-19. The cohort comprised adults aged about 18 to 90 years residing in 20 to 30 US areas. CDR3 length equals 17 residues. In germline, CDR1 is SGDLS, CDR2 YYNGEE. V trimming: 0 bases; J trimming: 3 bases; junction bases outside the gene matches: 9. Sequencing was performed with immunoSEQ multiplex PCR; in TCRdb, only in-frame clones are kept and a portion is missing. This sample carries 220,000 or so clones, 85% to 90% of them seen once, and the ten largest clones take roughly 14%. The V gene is TRBV9, the J gene TRBJ2-5; 9 bases line up with TRBD2. Sequencing used PBMCs or T cells enriched from blood (not recorded which). The clonotype comes from a woman between 50 and 59 years old with acute COVID-19. The CDR3 nucleotides read TGTGCCAGCAGCGTAGACCTTAGCGGGAGTGGAGAAGAGACCCAGTACTTC. Its translation: CASSVDLSGSGEETQYF.